This is a list of T cell receptor beta chains from one sample in a study of kidney transplant recipient with SARS-CoV-2 infection. TCRdb fed the reads into MiXCR, producing one record per CDR3 protein. The repertoire holds 200,000 to 300,000 distinct CDR3 sequences, 29% seen once, with around 7.8% in the top ten. Sequences were derived from a blood sample, sampled at baseline and on roughly day 120 from a kidney transplant recipient. These receptors all come from a young adult male patient who had COVID-19 and was a kidney transplant recipient. The T cells may come from the graft donor. Each CDR3 is given with its conserved first and last residue. A D gene is named only where the DNA matches it firmly. Rows may omit the clone size; those that give it use once, few, many or a size class.

>TRBJ2-1|TRBV6-5|many|TRBD2
CASSAGLAEEQFF
TGTGCCAGCAGCGCGGGACTAGCGGAAGAGCAGTTCTTC
>TRBJ1-2|TRBV12-3/TRBV12-4|many|.
CASSPVYTAGKTYGYTF
TGTGCCAGCAGTCCAGTATACACAGCAGGAAAGACCTATGGCTACACCTTC
>TRBJ2-7|TRBV10-2|many|.
CASSQDTYEQYF
TGCGCCAGCAGTCAGGACACCTACGAGCAGTACTTC
>TRBJ1-5|TRBV19|.|TRBD1
CVSRDRIGNQPQHF
TGTGTCAGTCGGGACAGAATAGGCAATCAGCCCCAGCATTTT
>TRBJ2-2|TRBV4-1|.|TRBD1
CASSHPLGQGGTGELFF
TGCGCCAGCAGCCACCCCCTTGGACAGGGGGGAACCGGGGAGCTGTTTTTT
>TRBJ2-5|TRBV4-3|many|TRBD1
CASSQATGSGETQYF
TGCGCCAGCAGCCAAGCGACAGGGTCAGGAGAGACCCAGTACTTC
>TRBJ1-1|TRBV19|.|.
CASTTGVEKAFF
TGTGCCAGTACCACAGGTGTGGAGAAAGCTTTCTTT
>TRBJ2-7|TRBV7-9|many|TRBD1
CASNDRGSYEQYF
TGTGCCAGCAACGACAGGGGCTCCTACGAGCAGTACTTC
>TRBJ2-7|TRBV5-1|many|TRBD2
CASSPQGPREAYEQYF
TGCGCCAGCAGCCCTCAAGGCCCGCGGGAGGCCTACGAGCAGTACTTC
>TRBJ2-2|TRBV6-5|many|.
CASSYIGGRSTNTGELFF
TGTGCCAGCAGTTACATCGGGGGTAGGAGTACCAACACCGGGGAGCTGTTTTTT
>TRBJ1-2|TRBV6-9|.|.
CASSVLGPYGKTYGCTF
TGTGCCAGCAGTGTTTTAGGGCCTTACGGAAAGACCTATGGCTGCACCTTC
>TRBJ2-2|TRBV3-1|many|.
CASSSRAPISGLTGELFF
TGTGCCAGCAGCAGCCGGGCTCCCATTTCAGGCTTGACCGGGGAGCTGTTTTTT
>TRBJ1-2|TRBV19|few|TRBD1
CASSVPTGTGSYGYTF
TGTGCCAGTAGTGTCCCCACCGGGACAGGGTCCTATGGCTACACCTTC
>TRBJ2-3|TRBV6-5|few|.
CASTLKGSDSDTQYF
TGTGCCAGCACCCTAAAGGGCTCCGATAGCGATACGCAGTATTTT
>TRBJ1-5|TRBV27|many|.
CASSLEGSGPQHF
TGTGCCAGCAGTTTAGAGGGCTCCGGACCCCAGCATTTT
>TRBJ1-1|TRBV5-8|many|.
CASANFRVSITEAFF
TGTGCCAGCGCAAATTTTAGGGTTTCGATAACTGAAGCTTTCTTT
>TRBJ1-2|TRBV7-6|many|.
CASSAGGESRKTYGYTF
TGTGCCAGCAGCGCGGGGGGTGAATCTCGAAAGACCTATGGCTACACCTTC
>TRBJ1-2|TRBV16|many|.
CASSNTEVVRKTYGYTF
TGTGCCAGCAGCAATACGGAGGTCGTTAGAAAGACCTATGGCTACACCTTC